This T cell receptor (beta chain) was found in a study of cytomegalovirus exposure and HLA in healthy donors. Vbeta (60) and Jbeta (13) primers were used in the PCR. This table comes from immunoSEQ multiplex PCR, and its TCRdb copy is limited to in-frame clones, with some not included. The sample yields 130,000 to 150,000 clones, 78% seen once. This CDR3 region has 16 residues. V was trimmed by 2 bases and J by 5 bases, leaving 16 bases between them. Germline CDR1 reads SGHNT; CDR2 reads YENEEA. The sequencing sample was made of PBMCs. The source is a male donor in good health and CMV-seronegative. The chain is built from TRBV11-3 and TRBJ2-1, with D possibly being TRBD1 (5 bases). DNA for the CDR3: TGTGCCAGCAGCTTAAATTTAGGGGCGGAAAACAATGAGCAGTTCTTC. Translated, it gives CASSLNLGAENNEQFF.